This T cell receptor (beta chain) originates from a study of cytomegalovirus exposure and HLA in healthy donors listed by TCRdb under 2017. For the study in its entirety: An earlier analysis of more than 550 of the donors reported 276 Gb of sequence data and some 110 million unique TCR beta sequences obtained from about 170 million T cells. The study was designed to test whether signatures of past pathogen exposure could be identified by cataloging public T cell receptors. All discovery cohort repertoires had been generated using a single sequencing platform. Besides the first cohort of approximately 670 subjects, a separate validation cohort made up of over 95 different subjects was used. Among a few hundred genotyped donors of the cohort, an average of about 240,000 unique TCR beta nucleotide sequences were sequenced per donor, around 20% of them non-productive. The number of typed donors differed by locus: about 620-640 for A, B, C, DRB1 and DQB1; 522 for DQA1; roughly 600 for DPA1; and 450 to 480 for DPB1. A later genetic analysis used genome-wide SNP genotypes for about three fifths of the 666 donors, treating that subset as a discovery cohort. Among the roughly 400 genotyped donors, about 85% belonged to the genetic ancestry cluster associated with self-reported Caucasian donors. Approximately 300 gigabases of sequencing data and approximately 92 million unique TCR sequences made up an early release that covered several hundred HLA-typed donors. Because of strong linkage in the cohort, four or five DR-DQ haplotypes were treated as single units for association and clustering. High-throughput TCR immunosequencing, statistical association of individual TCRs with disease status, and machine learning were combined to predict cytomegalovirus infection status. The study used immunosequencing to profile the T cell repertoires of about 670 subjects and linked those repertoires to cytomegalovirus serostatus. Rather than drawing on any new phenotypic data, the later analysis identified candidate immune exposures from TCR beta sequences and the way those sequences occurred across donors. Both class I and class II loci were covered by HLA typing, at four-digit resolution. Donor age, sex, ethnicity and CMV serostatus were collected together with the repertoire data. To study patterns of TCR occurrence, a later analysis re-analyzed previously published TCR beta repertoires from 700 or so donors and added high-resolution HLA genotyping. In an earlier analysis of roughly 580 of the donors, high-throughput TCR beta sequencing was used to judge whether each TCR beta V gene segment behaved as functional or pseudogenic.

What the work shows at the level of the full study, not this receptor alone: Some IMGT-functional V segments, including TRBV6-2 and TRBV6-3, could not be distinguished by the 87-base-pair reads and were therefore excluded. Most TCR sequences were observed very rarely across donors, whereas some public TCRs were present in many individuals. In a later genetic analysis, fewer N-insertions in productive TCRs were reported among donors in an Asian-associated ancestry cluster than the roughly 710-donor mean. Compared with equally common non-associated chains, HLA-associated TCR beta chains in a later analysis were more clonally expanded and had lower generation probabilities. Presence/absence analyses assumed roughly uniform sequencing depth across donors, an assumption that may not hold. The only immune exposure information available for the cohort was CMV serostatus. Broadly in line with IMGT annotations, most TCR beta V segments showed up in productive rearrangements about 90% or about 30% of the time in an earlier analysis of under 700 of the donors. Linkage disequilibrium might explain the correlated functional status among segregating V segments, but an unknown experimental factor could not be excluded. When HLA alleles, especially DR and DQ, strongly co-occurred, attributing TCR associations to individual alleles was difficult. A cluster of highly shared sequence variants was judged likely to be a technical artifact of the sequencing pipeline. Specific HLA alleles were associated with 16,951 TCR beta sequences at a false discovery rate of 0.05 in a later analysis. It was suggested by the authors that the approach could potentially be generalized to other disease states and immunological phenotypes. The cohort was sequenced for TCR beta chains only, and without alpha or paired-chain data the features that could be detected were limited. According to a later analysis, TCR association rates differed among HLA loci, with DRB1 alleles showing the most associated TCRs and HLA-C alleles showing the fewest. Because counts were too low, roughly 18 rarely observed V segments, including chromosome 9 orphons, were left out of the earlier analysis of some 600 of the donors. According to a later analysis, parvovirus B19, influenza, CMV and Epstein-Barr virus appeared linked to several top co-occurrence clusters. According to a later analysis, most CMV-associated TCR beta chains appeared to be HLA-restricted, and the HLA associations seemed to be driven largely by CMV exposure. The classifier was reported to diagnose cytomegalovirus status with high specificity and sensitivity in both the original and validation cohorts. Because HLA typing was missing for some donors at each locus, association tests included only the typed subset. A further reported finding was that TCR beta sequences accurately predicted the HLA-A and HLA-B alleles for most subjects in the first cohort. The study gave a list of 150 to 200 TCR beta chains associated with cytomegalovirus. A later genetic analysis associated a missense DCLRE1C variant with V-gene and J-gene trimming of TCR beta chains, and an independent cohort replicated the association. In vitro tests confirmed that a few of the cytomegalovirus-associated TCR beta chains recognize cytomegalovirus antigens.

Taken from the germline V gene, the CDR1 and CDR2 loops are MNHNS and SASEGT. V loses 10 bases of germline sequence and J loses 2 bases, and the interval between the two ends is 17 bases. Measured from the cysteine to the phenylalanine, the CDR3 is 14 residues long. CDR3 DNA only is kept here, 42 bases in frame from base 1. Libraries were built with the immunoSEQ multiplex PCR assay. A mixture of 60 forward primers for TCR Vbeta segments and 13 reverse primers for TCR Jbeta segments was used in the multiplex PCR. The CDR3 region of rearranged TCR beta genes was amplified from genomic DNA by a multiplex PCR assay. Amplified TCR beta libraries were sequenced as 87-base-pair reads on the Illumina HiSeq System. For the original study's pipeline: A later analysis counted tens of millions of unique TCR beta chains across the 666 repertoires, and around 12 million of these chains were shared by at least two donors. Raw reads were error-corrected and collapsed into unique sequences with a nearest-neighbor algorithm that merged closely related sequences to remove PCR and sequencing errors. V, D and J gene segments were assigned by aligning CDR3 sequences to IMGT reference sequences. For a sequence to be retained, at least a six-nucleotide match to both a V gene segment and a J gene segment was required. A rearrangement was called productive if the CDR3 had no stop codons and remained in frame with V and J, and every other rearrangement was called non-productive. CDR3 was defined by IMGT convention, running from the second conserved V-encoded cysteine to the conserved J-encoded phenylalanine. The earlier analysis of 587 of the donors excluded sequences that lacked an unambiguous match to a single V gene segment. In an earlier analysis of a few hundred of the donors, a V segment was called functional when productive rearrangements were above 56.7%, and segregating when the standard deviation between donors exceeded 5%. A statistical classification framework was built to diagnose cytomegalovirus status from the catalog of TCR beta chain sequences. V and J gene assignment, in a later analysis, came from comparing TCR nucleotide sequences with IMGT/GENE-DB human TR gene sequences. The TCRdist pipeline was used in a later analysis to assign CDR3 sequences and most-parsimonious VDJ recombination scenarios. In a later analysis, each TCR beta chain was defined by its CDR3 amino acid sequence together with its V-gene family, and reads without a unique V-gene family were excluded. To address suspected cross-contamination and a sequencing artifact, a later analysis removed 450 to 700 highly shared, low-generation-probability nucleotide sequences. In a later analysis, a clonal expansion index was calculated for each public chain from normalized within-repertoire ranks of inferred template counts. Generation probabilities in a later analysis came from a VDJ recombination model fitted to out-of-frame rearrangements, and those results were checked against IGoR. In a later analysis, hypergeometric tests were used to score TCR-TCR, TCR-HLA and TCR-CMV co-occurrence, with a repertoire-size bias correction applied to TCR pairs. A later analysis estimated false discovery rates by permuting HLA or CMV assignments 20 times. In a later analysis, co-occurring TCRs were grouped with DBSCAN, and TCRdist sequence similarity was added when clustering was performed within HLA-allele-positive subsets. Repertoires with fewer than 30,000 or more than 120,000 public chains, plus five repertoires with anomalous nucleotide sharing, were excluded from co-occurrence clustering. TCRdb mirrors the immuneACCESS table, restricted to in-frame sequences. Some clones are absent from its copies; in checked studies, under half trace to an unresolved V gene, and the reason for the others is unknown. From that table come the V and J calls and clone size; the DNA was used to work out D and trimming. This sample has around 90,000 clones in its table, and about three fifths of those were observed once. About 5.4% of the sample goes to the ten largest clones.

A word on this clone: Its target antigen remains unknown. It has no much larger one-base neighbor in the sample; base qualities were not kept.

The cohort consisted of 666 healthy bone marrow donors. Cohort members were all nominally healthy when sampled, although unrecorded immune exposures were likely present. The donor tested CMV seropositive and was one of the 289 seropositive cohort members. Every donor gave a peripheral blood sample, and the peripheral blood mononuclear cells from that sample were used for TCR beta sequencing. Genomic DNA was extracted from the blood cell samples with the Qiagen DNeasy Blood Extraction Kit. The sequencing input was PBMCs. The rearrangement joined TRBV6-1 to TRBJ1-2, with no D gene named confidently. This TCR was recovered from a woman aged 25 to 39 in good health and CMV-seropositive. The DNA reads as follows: TGTGCCACCAGCTACCCCTCCCCCAACTATGGCTACACCTTC. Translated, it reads CATSYPSPNYGYTF.